The clone carrying this T cell receptor (beta chain) showed up many times. Trimming took off 6 bases at V and 1 base at J, with 9 bases between the two ends. CDR3 length: 13 residues. TCR beta CDR3 regions were amplified from RNA. Using the HTBI primer set, a first-round RT-PCR was run on the TCR CDR3. TCRdb reprocessed the multiplex PCR reads via MiXCR and lists one record per CDR3 protein. The data contain 390,000 or so distinct CDR3 sequences, around 15% of them singletons. The record originates from a study of T cells in Graves' hyperthyroidism and ophthalmopathy. The receptor was derived from a man younger than 30 with Graves' ophthalmopathy. The sequencing sample was made of blood. The chain carries TRBV12-3 or TRBV12-4 and TRBJ2-5; unclear D gene. CDR3 sequence: CASSPGAQETQYF. DNA for the CDR3: TGTGCCAGCAGCCCAGGTGCCCAAGAGACCCAGTACTTC.